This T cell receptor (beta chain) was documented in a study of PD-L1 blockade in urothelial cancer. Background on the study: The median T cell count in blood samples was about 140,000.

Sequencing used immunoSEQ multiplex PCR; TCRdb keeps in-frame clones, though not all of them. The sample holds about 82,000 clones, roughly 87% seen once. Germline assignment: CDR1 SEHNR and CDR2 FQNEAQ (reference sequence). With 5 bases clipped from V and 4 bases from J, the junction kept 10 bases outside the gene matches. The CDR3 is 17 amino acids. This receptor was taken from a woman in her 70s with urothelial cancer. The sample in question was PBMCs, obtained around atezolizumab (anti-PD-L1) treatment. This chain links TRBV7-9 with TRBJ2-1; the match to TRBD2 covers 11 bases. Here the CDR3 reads CASSRVGTSGTYNEQFF. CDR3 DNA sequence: TGTGCCAGCAGCCGAGTGGGGACTAGCGGCACATACAATGAGCAGTTCTTC.